Listed below are T cell receptor beta chains from one sample, sequenced in a study of blood T cell repertoires in COVID-19. Generated by immunoSEQ multiplex PCR, the TCRdb table keeps only in-frame clones and is missing some. Here the sample spans about 140,000 clones, about 87% being singletons. What was sequenced was peripheral blood. The receptor source for this set is a woman between 45 and 65 years old with acute or convalescent COVID-19. CDR3s include the opening cysteine and the closing phenylalanine or tryptophan. Each record gives: CDR3 DNA, CDR3 protein, J gene, V gene, D gene, clone size. The D gene is left open where the match is weak. Rows give clone size only sometimes, using once, few, many, or a class for an expanded clone.

CDR3nt: TGTGCCAGCAGCGTAGGACAGGGGACCTACAATGAGCAGTTCTTC; CDR3aa: CASSVGQGTYNEQFF; j_gene: TRBJ2-1; v_gene: TRBV9; d_gene: TRBD1; abundance: NA
CDR3nt: TGCGCCAGCAGCCCCCGAAGGACCAGCGGAAGCTCCTACAATGAGCAGTTCTTC; CDR3aa: CASSPRRTSGSSYNEQFF; j_gene: TRBJ2-1; v_gene: TRBV5-1; d_gene: NA; abundance: NA
CDR3nt: TGTGCCAGCAGCGAGACAGGGAATGGCTACACCTTC; CDR3aa: CASSETGNGYTF; j_gene: TRBJ1-2; v_gene: TRBV9; d_gene: TRBD1; abundance: NA
CDR3nt: TGTGCCAGCTTTCCTAGCGGGAGGGCCCCAGATACGCAGTATTTT; CDR3aa: CASFPSGRAPDTQYF; j_gene: TRBJ2-3; v_gene: TRBV27; d_gene: TRBD2; abundance: NA
CDR3nt: TGTGCCAGCAGCTTAGACGGGACAGAACATCAGCCCCAGCATTTT; CDR3aa: CASSLDGTEHQPQHF; j_gene: TRBJ1-5; v_gene: TRBV7-2; d_gene: TRBD1; abundance: few
CDR3nt: TGCGCCAGCAGTGAAGACACCCGGGGCACTGAAGCTTTCTTT; CDR3aa: CASSEDTRGTEAFF; j_gene: TRBJ1-1; v_gene: TRBV10-2; d_gene: NA; abundance: NA
CDR3nt: TGTGCCAGCAGTGAAGCACCGGGAAGCACTGAAGCTTTCTTT; CDR3aa: CASSEAPGSTEAFF; j_gene: TRBJ1-1; v_gene: TRBV6-1; d_gene: NA; abundance: NA
CDR3nt: TGTGCCAGCTCACCACCCAGGCAGGGTGGGAACAATCAGCCCCAGCATTTT; CDR3aa: CASSPPRQGGNNQPQHF; j_gene: TRBJ1-5; v_gene: TRBV18; d_gene: NA; abundance: NA
CDR3nt: TGTGCCAGCAGTTTTCAATCAGGGATCGATGGCTACACCTTC; CDR3aa: CASSFQSGIDGYTF; j_gene: TRBJ1-2; v_gene: TRBV27; d_gene: NA; abundance: once
CDR3nt: TGTGCCAGTAGGGCACTAGCGGGCCCTACCTACGAGCAGTACTTC; CDR3aa: CASRALAGPTYEQYF; j_gene: TRBJ2-7; v_gene: TRBV19; d_gene: TRBD2; abundance: NA